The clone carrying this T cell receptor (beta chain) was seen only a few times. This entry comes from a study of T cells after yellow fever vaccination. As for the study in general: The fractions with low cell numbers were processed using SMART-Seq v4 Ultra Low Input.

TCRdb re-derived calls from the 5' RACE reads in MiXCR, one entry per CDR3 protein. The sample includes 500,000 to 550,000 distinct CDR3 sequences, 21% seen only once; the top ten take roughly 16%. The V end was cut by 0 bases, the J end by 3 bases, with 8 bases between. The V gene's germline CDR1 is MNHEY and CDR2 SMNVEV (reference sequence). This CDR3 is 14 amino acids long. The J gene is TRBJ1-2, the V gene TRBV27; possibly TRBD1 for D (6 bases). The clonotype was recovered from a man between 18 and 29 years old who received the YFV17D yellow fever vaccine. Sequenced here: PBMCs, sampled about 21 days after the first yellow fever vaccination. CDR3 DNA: TGTGCCAGCAGTTTATCCACAGGGCACTATGGCTACACCTTC. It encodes CASSLSTGHYGYTF.